This T cell receptor (beta chain) was identified in a study of control samples from healthy donors and cancer patients. Here immunoSEQ multiplex PCR was the method, and the copy in TCRdb shows in-frame clones only, minus some. The sample has roughly 120,000 clones; about 93% are singletons. V was pared by 4 bases and J by 3 bases, with 15 bases between. The CDR3 is 15 amino acids. Germline lookup yields CDR1 MGHRA and CDR2 YSYEKL. The origin of this receptor is a man aged 50 to 60 with head and neck cancer. The chain links TRBV4-1 to TRBJ1-2, with D possibly TRBD1 on 6 matching bases. The material sequenced was PBMCs. CDR3 sequence reads: CASSPTRGGDYGYTF. CDR3 DNA sequence: TGCGCCAGCAGCCCGACCAGGGGTGGCGACTATGGCTACACCTTC.